This TCR beta chain was identified in a study of T cells in Graves' hyperthyroidism and ophthalmopathy. The CDR3 has 16 amino acids. Per the germline V gene, CDR1 is LGHDT and CDR2 is YNNKEL (reference sequence). Trimming removed 1 base at V and 3 bases at J, with 14 bases between. This clonotype has only a few counts. Its specificity is not known. Study-wide results and limits: Prediction of ophthalmopathy progression came a median about 6 months pre-onset.

RNA transcripts provided the source from which TCR beta CDR3 regions were amplified. HTBI primers were the set used in a first-round RT-PCR of the TCR CDR3. In TCRdb, the multiplex PCR reads were re-called with MiXCR into one record per CDR3 protein. The profile shows 550,000 to 800,000 distinct CDR3 sequences, around 16% of them singletons. Patients were aged 18 to 65, had disease duration under 2 months, and had newly diagnosed hyperthyroidism. It was 10 ml of fresh peripheral blood that supplied the PBMCs. The receptor's source is a man in his fifties or sixties with Graves' hyperthyroidism. This rearrangement joins TRBV3-1 to TRBJ2-3, with D unclear. The specimen sequenced was blood. The CDR3 DNA sequence: TGTGCCAGCAGCCAAGGAACTCCCGGCGTAACAGATACGCAGTATTTT. Amino acid sequence: CASSQGTPGVTDTQYF.